The subject of this entry is one T cell receptor (beta chain). Participant ages covered about 18 to 100 years across 24 US areas. The ends were cut back, 6 bases at V and 0 bases at J, with 8 bases in the middle. The germline V gene has CDR1 MDHEN and CDR2 SYDVKM. The CDR3 runs to 14 residues. This sample was taken from a study of blood T cell repertoires in COVID-19. Produced via immunoSEQ multiplex PCR; TCRdb's table is partial and in-frame only. There are under 500,000 clones in the sample; about 85% occur only once, and just under 2% lies in the top ten. V gene TRBV28 combines with J gene TRBJ1-4; a possible D gene is TRBD1 (5 bases). The TCR sequence derives from a woman younger than 35 with acute COVID-19. Sequences were obtained from PBMCs or T cells enriched from blood (not recorded which). Here the CDR3 reads CASSHRSTNEKLFF. CDR3 DNA: TGTGCCAGCAGCCACAGGTCAACTAATGAAAAACTGTTTTTT.